A selection of T cell receptor beta chains follows, all from one sample in a study of CD8+CD57+ T cells in acquired aplastic anemia. TCRdb reprocessed the reads with MiXCR, giving one entry per CDR3 protein. Of 250,000 to 300,000 distinct CDR3 sequences listed, around three fifths are singletons. The sample consisted of sorted CD4+, CD8+, or CD8+CD57+ T cells (not recorded which) from PBMCs. Receptors were obtained from a human donor with severe aplastic anemia or a healthy control (not recorded which). CDR3s include the opening cysteine and the closing phenylalanine or tryptophan. Fields, in order: D gene, J gene, V gene, clone size, CDR3 protein, CDR3 DNA. A D gene is named only where the DNA matches it firmly. Some rows have no size entry. The others give once, few or many, or a class for an expanded clone.

NA	TRBJ1-5	TRBV6-5	NA	CATENLGEKQPQHF	TGTGCCACCGAGAACCTCGGCGAGAAACAGCCCCAGCATTTT
NA	TRBJ1-4	TRBV10-3	few	CAISESTTNEKLFF	TGTGCCATCAGTGAGTCAACAACTAATGAAAAACTGTTTTTT
TRBD2	TRBJ2-7	TRBV2	NA	CASSTPGLAGDEQYF	TGTGCCAGCAGTACTCCGGGACTAGCGGGAGACGAGCAGTACTTC
TRBD1	TRBJ2-3	TRBV10-3	NA	CAISDSRLKTGTGKDTQYF	TGTGCCATCAGTGACTCTCGACTGAAGACAGGGACGGGGAAAGATACGCAGTATTTT
NA	TRBJ2-2	TRBV9	NA	CASNANTGELFF	TGTGCCAGCAACGCAAACACCGGGGAGCTGTTTTTT
NA	TRBJ1-2	TRBV19	NA	CASSIDQLYGYTF	TGTGCCAGTAGTATAGACCAGCTCTATGGCTACACCTTC
NA	TRBJ1-5	TRBV12-3/TRBV12-4	many	CASSTRGRQPQHF	TGTGCCAGCAGTACTCGGGGGCGTCAGCCCCAGCATTTT
NA	TRBJ2-1	TRBV7-2	NA	CASSLPKTGIRDNEQFF	TGTGCCAGCAGCTTACCGAAGACGGGTATCCGCGACAATGAGCAGTTCTTC
NA	TRBJ2-7	TRBV7-8	few	CASSSTRSYEQYF	TGTGCCAGCAGCTCCACAAGATCCTACGAGCAGTACTTC
NA	TRBJ2-5	TRBV5-4	NA	CASSEGGSFAETQYF	TGTGCCAGCAGCGAGGGGGGTTCCTTCGCAGAGACCCAGTACTTC
NA	TRBJ1-2	TRBV7-2	few	CASSDTPGHRGYTF	TGTGCCAGCAGCGACACCCCCGGGCATCGCGGCTACACCTTC
TRBD1	TRBJ1-2	TRBV7-8	NA	CASSPDRGHGYTF	TGTGCCAGCAGCCCAGACAGGGGGCATGGCTACACCTTC
TRBD1	TRBJ1-1	TRBV29-1	NA	CSVARQGAEAFF	TGCAGCGTTGCAAGACAGGGAGCAGAAGCTTTCTTT
NA	TRBJ1-5	TRBV19	many	CASNRDNQPQHF	TGTGCCAGTAATAGGGACAATCAGCCCCAGCATTTT
NA	TRBJ1-2	TRBV2	NA	CASSGLRNYGYTF	TGTGCCAGCAGTGGGCTCAGGAACTATGGCTACACCTTC
TRBD2	TRBJ2-1	TRBV5-1	many	CASSLVPRGGRDNEQFF	TGCGCCAGCAGCCTTGTACCTCGGGGGGGTAGGGACAATGAGCAGTTCTTC
TRBD1	TRBJ2-1	TRBV7-9	NA	CASRPPRGSEVDEQFF	TGTGCCAGCAGACCCCCCAGGGGGTCGGAGGTCGATGAGCAGTTCTTC
TRBD1	TRBJ2-6	TRBV11-2	many	CASSPRTGSSGANVLTF	TGTGCCAGCAGCCCCCGGACAGGGTCTTCTGGGGCCAACGTCCTGACTTTC
NA	TRBJ2-7	TRBV20-1	NA	CSASANLRGAEQYF	TGCAGTGCTAGCGCAAATCTTAGGGGCGCTGAGCAGTACTTC
NA	TRBJ2-5	TRBV19	NA	CASNWGAGETQYF	TGTGCCAGTAATTGGGGGGCCGGAGAGACCCAGTACTTC
NA	TRBJ2-5	TRBV19	few	CASSKNRKETQYF	TGTGCCAGTAGTAAGAACAGAAAAGAGACCCAGTACTTC
NA	TRBJ2-1	TRBV11-2	many	CASSPTGFLYNEQFF	TGTGCCAGCAGCCCAACCGGGTTCTTATACAATGAGCAGTTCTTC
TRBD1	TRBJ1-1	TRBV7-9	NA	CASSLRTGGLNTEAFF	TGTGCCAGCAGCTTAAGGACAGGCGGACTGAACACTGAAGCTTTCTTT
TRBD2	TRBJ2-1	TRBV15	few	CATSRVAGAYNEQFF	TGTGCCACCAGCAGAGTAGCGGGGGCCTACAATGAGCAGTTCTTC
NA	TRBJ1-1	TRBV7-6	NA	CASSSTSSTEAFF	TGTGCCAGCAGCTCCACGAGCAGCACTGAAGCTTTCTTT
TRBD2	TRBJ2-2	TRBV5-1	many	CASSLGTSGGAGTGELFF	TGCGCCAGCAGCCTAGGGACTAGCGGGGGGGCCGGCACCGGGGAGCTGTTTTTT
NA	TRBJ2-2	TRBV5-1	NA	CASSPLGPSITGELFF	TGCGCCAGCAGCCCCCTGGGACCTTCTATCACCGGGGAGCTGTTTTTT
NA	TRBJ1-3	TRBV19	many	CASNPRGGGNTIYF	TGTGCCAGTAACCCCAGGGGTGGAGGAAACACCATATATTTT
NA	TRBJ1-1	TRBV27	few	CASSLSGTSTEAFF	TGTGCCAGCAGTTTATCCGGGACGTCCACTGAAGCTTTCTTT